This entry features one T cell receptor (beta chain) sequence. The data are from a study of cytomegalovirus exposure and HLA in healthy donors. Primers included in the PCR were 60 Vbeta and 13 Jbeta primers. The method was immunoSEQ multiplex PCR; TCRdb's version includes in-frame clones alone and lacks a portion of them. The sample consists of 85,000 to 130,000 clones, about a tenth of them appearing once. The sample taken for sequencing was PBMCs. The origin of this receptor is a middle-aged man in good health and CMV-seropositive.

The CDR3 protein is CAWSVRGSETQYF. The CDR3 DNA follows: TGTGCCTGGAGTGTACGCGGGAGTGAGACCCAGTACTTC. V and J are TRBV30 and TRBJ2-5, with 7 bases aligning to TRBD2. Germline V gives CDR1 GTSNPN, CDR2 SVGIG (reference sequence). With 0 bases clipped from V and 5 bases from J, the junction kept 3 bases outside the gene matches. The CDR3 is 13 residues long.